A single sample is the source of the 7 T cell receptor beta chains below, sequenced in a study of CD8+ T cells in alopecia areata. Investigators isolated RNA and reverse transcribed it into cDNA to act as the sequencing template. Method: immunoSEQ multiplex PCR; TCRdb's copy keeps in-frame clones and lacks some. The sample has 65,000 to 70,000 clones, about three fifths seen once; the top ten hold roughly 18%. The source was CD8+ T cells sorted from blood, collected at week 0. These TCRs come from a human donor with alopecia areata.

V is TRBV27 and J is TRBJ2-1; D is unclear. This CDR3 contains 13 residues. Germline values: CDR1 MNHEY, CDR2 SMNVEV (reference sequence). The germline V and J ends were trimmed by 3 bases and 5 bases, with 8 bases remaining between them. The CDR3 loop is CASSLQVNNEQFF. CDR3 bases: TGTGCCAGCAGTTTGCAGGTGAACAATGAGCAGTTCTTC.

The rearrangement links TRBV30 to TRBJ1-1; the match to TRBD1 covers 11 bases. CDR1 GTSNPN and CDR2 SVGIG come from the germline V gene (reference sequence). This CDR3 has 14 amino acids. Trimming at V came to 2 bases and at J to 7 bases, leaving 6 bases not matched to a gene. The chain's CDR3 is CAWSIGTGGIEAFF. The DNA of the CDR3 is TGTGCCTGGAGTATTGGGACAGGGGGGATTGAAGCTTTCTTT.

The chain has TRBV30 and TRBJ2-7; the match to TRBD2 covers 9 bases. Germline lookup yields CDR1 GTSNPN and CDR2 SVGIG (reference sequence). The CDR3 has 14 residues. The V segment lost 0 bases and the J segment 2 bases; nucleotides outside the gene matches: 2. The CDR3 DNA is TGTGCCTGGAGTGTTAGCGGGAGTACCTACGAGCAGTACTTC. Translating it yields CAWSVSGSTYEQYF.

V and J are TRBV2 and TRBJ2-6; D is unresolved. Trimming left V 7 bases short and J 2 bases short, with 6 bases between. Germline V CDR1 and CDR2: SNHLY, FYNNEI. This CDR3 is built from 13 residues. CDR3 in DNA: TGTGCCAGCACGAGAGCTGGGGCCAACGTCCTGACTTTC. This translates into CASTRAGANVLTF.

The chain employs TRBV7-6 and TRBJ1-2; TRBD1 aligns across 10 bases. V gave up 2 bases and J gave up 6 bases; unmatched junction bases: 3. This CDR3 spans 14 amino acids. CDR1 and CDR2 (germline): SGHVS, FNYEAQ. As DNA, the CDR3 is TGTGCCAGCAGCTTAACCGGGACAGGGGATGGCTACACCTTC. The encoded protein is CASSLTGTGDGYTF.

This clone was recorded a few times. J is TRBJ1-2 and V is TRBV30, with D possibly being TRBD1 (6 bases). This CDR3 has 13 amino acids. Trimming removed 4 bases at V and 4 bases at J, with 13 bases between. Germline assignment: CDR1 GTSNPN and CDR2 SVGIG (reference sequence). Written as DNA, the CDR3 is TGTGCCTGGAACCTAGGGGGAGGCTATGGCTACACCTTC. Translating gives CAWNLGGGYGYTF.

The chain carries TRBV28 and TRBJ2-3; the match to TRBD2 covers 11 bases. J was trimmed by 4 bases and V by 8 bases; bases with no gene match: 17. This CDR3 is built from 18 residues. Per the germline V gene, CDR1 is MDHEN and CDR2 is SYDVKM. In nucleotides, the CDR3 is TGTGCCAGCCGCGATATAGCGGGAGGGCCTCGTAGTGCAGATACGCAGTATTTT. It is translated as CASRDIAGGPRSADTQYF.